Listed below are T cell receptor beta chains from one sample, sequenced in a study of cytomegalovirus exposure and HLA in healthy donors. This table comes from immunoSEQ multiplex PCR, and its TCRdb copy is limited to in-frame clones, with some not included. The sample has 120,000 or so clones, about 80% seen once; the top ten hold around 3.2%. The sequenced sample was PBMCs. All receptors derive from a woman aged 55-69 years in good health and CMV-seropositive. Each CDR3 is given with its conserved first and last residue. D genes are given only for firm matches. Expanded clones are given a class, and other clones once, few, many or no size at all.

v_gene	d_gene	abundance	j_gene	CDR3nt	CDR3aa
TRBV5-1	-	-	TRBJ2-7	TGCGCCAGCAGCCTCAACGGTGGTAGCCGGTCCCCCTACGAGCAGTACTTC	CASSLNGGSRSPYEQYF
TRBV6-5	-	-	TRBJ2-1	TGTGCCAGCAGTTATGACTGGAGCTCCTACAATGAGCAGTTCTTC	CASSYDWSSYNEQFF
TRBV28	TRBD1	-	TRBJ1-2	TGTGCCAGCAGTTTACAGACAGGGGGCTGGGGCGGCTACACCTTC	CASSLQTGGWGGYTF
TRBV4-2	TRBD2	-	TRBJ2-7	TGTGCCAGCAGCCACCTAAGCGGGACTAGCGGATCCTACGAGCAGTACTTC	CASSHLSGTSGSYEQYF
TRBV7-3	-	few	TRBJ2-3	TGTGCCAGCAGCTTAGGGCGGAGGGTAATGGATACGCAGTATTTT	CASSLGRRVMDTQYF
TRBV27	-	-	TRBJ2-7	TGTGCCAGCAGTCCCACCATGACTCACCGAGGCTACGAGCAGTACTTC	CASSPTMTHRGYEQYF
TRBV28	-	-	TRBJ1-3	TGTGCCAGCAGTTTTACCCCTCGAGGGAGGGCGTCTGGAAACACCATATATTTT	CASSFTPRGRASGNTIYF
TRBV7-8	TRBD2	once	TRBJ2-1	TGTGCCAGCAGCTTAAGGGCTAGCGGGGACTCCTACAATGAGCAGTTCTTC	CASSLRASGDSYNEQFF
TRBV4-1	-	-	TRBJ1-5	TGCGCCAGCAGCCAAGGGACTCTCATAGGACCCCAGCATTTT	CASSQGTLIGPQHF
TRBV5-5	-	once	TRBJ1-2	TGTGCCAGCAGCTTGTACCCGACAGGAACGAATTTATTTAATGGCTACACCTTC	CASSLYPTGTNLFNGYTF
TRBV7-3	TRBD1	-	TRBJ1-1	TGTGCCAGCAGTCAGAAGGGACAGGGGGCCATACTGAACACTGAAGCTTTCTTT	CASSQKGQGAILNTEAFF
TRBV30	TRBD1	once	TRBJ2-5	TGTGCCTGGGCCCCGGGACAGGGTGGAGAGACCCAGTACTTC	CAWAPGQGGETQYF
TRBV7-9	-	-	TRBJ1-1	TGTGCCAGCAGCTTAATAGAGAACACTGAAGCTTTCTTT	CASSLIENTEAFF
TRBV28	TRBD2	once	TRBJ2-7	TGTGCCAGCAGTCCGGGAGCGGGAGAGGCCTACGAGCAGTACTTC	CASSPGAGEAYEQYF
TRBV9	-	once	TRBJ1-2	TGTGCCAGCAGCCCCGCCCCCGACAGGCTGTCGGGCTACACCTTC	CASSPAPDRLSGYTF
TRBV5-6	-	few	TRBJ1-5	TGTGCCAGCAGCTTGTCAGGGGGCAATCAGCCCCAGCATTTT	CASSLSGGNQPQHF
TRBV10-1	TRBD2	few	TRBJ2-7	TGCGCCAGCAGGCGGGAGGGAGCGAACGAGCAGTACTTC	CASRREGANEQYF
TRBV5-1	-	-	TRBJ2-1	TGCGCCAGCAGCTTGATAGCGACGACCAACAATGAGCAGTTCTTC	CASSLIATTNNEQFF
TRBV6-6	-	-	TRBJ2-7	TGTGCCAGCAATGATCCAGGGGCCTACGAGCAGTACTTC	CASNDPGAYEQYF
TRBV18	TRBD2	-	TRBJ2-3	TGTGCCAGCTCACCCAGGACTAGCGGGAGGACCACAGATACGCAGTATTTT	CASSPRTSGRTTDTQYF
TRBV27	TRBD2	-	TRBJ2-7	TGTGCCAGCAGTTTAATGCCCGTAGCGGGAACCTACGAGCAGTACTTC	CASSLMPVAGTYEQYF
TRBV12-5	TRBD1	-	TRBJ2-3	TGTGCTAGTGGTGTGGGACAGCTAAACACAGATACGCAGTATTTT	CASGVGQLNTDTQYF
TRBV14	TRBD2	-	TRBJ2-5	TGTGCCAGCAGCCACCCCGGACTAGCGGGGAATCAAGAGACCCAGTACTTC	CASSHPGLAGNQETQYF
TRBV28	-	-	TRBJ1-1	TGTGCCAGCAGTCCGGGGGGATTTTTGATGAACACTGAAGCTTTCTTT	CASSPGGFLMNTEAFF
TRBV30	-	-	TRBJ1-4	TGTGCCTGGAGTATGCAGTCGGGGGAAAAACTGTTTTTT	CAWSMQSGEKLFF
TRBV4-2	-	-	TRBJ2-3	TGTGCCAGCAGCCGAAACCCTGCGGGAAGCACAGATACGCAGTATTTT	CASSRNPAGSTDTQYF